A selection of T cell receptor beta chains follows, all from one sample in a study of spatial heterogeneity in lung cancer. TCRdb called the 5' RACE reads again in MiXCR, with one record for every CDR3 protein. The data show about 90,000 distinct CDR3 sequences, approximately 8.6% seen once. This specimen consisted of PBMCs, obtained at surgery. Source of these receptors: a male donor with early-stage non-small cell lung cancer. CDR3s include the opening cysteine and the closing phenylalanine or tryptophan.

cdr3_length	v_call	j_call	cdr3_aa
14	TRBV9	TRBJ2-7	CASSVGPRTYEQYF
14	TRBV4-3	TRBJ1-2	CASSQTQRSYGYTF
13	TRBV7-2	TRBJ1-2	CASSETGRSGYTF
14	TRBV29-1	TRBJ2-1	CGVAAGPSYNEQFF
13	TRBV28	TRBJ2-3	CASRDRVPDTQYF
15	TRBV9	TRBJ2-3	CASTPRGSGTDTQYF
12	TRBV6-2/TRBV6-3	TRBJ2-3	CASSRSTDTQYF
13	TRBV7-9	TRBJ2-5	CVSSLAGVETQYF
13	TRBV2	TRBJ2-5	CASRRGLQETQYF
15	TRBV5-4	TRBJ1-1	CASSPKAGQGAEAFF
12	TRBV6-2/TRBV6-3	TRBJ1-4	CASSYENEKLFF
13	TRBV20-1	TRBJ1-3	CSALTGTGNTIYF
15	TRBV20-1	TRBJ2-1	CSAMPFSGGYNEQFF
14	TRBV19	TRBJ2-1	CASRREGVHNEQFF
13	TRBV11-3	TRBJ2-3	CASSLVASDTQYF
14	TRBV2	TRBJ2-5	CASSGTGIQETQYF
14	TRBV29-1	TRBJ1-2	CSVIQTTGPDGYTF
14	TRBV20-1	TRBJ1-1	CSARGQGGGTEAFF
13	TRBV29-1	TRBJ2-3	CSAARSGTDTQYF
16	TRBV7-8	TRBJ2-1	CASSLQSRGANNEQFF
15	TRBV7-9	TRBJ1-6	CASSLGGSYNSPLHF
14	TRBV20-1	TRBJ1-5	CSAPDRESNQPQHF
16	TRBV6-6	TRBJ2-3	CASRPQPPGTGGTQYF
11	TRBV6-6	TRBJ2-5	CASSYPETQYF
15	TRBV4-2	TRBJ2-1	CASSQDPGGLNEQFF
16	TRBV12-3/TRBV12-4	TRBJ1-1	CASILGGGPHNTEAFF
14	TRBV20-1	TRBJ2-7	CSARPRGGSYEQYF
15	TRBV9	TRBJ1-5	CASSATDYSNQPQHF